Listed here are 14 T cell receptor beta chains from one sample, sequenced in a study of T-cell reconstitution after alpha-beta-depleted transplantation in children (dated by TCRdb to 2015 to 2016). Libraries were built with PCR. Sequencer: Illumina HiSeq 2500. Molecular barcoding was employed in the preparation of TCR libraries, with unique molecular identifiers being used to normalize TCRbeta repertoire quantification. The raw public data were reprocessed by TCRdb itself: fastp quality trimming at Q25, MiXCR clonotype calling, in-frame beta chains only. Duplicate CDR3 protein sequences are folded into a single record with the most common DNA and genes. Here the sample has about 200,000 distinct CDR3 sequences; roughly 15% occur a single time. The ten largest clones capture approximately 40% of the sample. The treatment or condition label, read with the paper, signifies: allogeneic hematopoietic cell transplantation with graft depleted of TCRalphabeta T cells and CD19 B cells.

The material was PBMCs, mostly from graft donor cells, obtained 360 days after TCRalphabeta/CD19-depleted stem cell transplant. These receptors originate from a male patient aged 2 to 9 who had a stem cell transplant for acute lymphoblastic leukemia, so the T cells may come from the graft donor.

The table lists this clonotype with a few counts. The J gene is TRBJ2-2, the V gene TRBV24-1, with D perhaps given as TRBD1 or TRBD2 (6 bases each). The V end was cut by 9 bases, the J end by 5 bases, with 15 bases between. CDR1 KGHDR and CDR2 SFDVKD come from the germline V gene. The CDR3 consists of 14 residues. The CDR3, as DNA: TGTGCCACCGGGGACCGGAGGGGGACCGGGGAGCTGTTTTTT. Protein sequence: CATGDRRGTGELFF.

The rearrangement uses TRBV6-4 and TRBJ2-2, with 8 bases that match TRBD1. From germline, CDR1 is MRHNA and CDR2 SNTAGT. V gave up 3 bases and J gave up 5 bases; unmatched junction bases: 5. The length of the CDR3 is 15 residues. The CDR3 bases are TGTGCCAGCAGTGAATTTACAGGGGGAACCGGGGAGCTGTTTTTT. Protein product: CASSEFTGGTGELFF.

In this sample, this clonotype turned up a few times. The V gene is TRBV9, the J gene TRBJ2-1; unclear D gene. This CDR3 region has 13 residues. Deletions cut 0 bases from V and 9 bases from J, with 10 bases between. The germline CDR1 and CDR2 sequences are SGDLS and YYNGEE. DNA of the CDR3: TGTGCCAGCAGCGTAGTCGATCTGGCTGAGCAGTTCTTC. The encoded protein is CASSVVDLAEQFF.

This clonotype was found a few times. The chain joins TRBV10-3 to TRBJ2-3; 8 positions agree with TRBD1. J was trimmed by 0 bases and V by 4 bases; bases with no gene match: 12. This CDR3 has 18 residues. Germline assignment: CDR1 ENHRY and CDR2 SYGVKD. The CDR3 DNA is TGTGCCATCAGTGCGGGACAGGCCGTCCCGACTAGCACAGATACGCAGTATTTT. It is translated as CAISAGQAVPTSTDTQYF.

This clonotype is judged medium-sized. The limits of the CDR3 on the DNA are not certain, so only TCRdb's listed CDR3 is given. The chain carries TRBV5-2 and TRBJ2-3; the table assigns TRBD2, which was not confirmed against the DNA. TRBV5-2 is given as a pseudogene. With termini counted, the CDR3 has 21 amino acids. The CDR3 is CASNSDVGRGAVGGATDTQYF.

The rearrangement links TRBV5-1 to TRBJ2-1; D unclear. The CDR3 consists of 15 residues. Germline assignment: CDR1 SGHRS and CDR2 YFSETQ. V lost 0 bases, J lost 0 bases, and 7 bases lay in between. The CDR3 is CASSLGVLSYNEQFF. CDR3 DNA sequence: TGCGCCAGCAGCTTGGGAGTACTCTCCTACAATGAGCAGTTCTTC.

The rearrangement joins TRBV20-1 to TRBJ2-3; D possibly corresponds to TRBD2 (7 bases). From germline, CDR1 is DFQATT and CDR2 SNEGSKA (reference sequence). Trimming removed 2 bases from V and 6 bases from J, with 18 bases in between. The CDR3 runs to 15 residues. CDR3 nucleotide sequence: TGCAGTGCTAGACCCGGGGTGGCGGGGGCCGATACGCAGTATTTT. This codes for CSARPGVAGADTQYF.

This clonotype was seen more than once but under ten times. The V gene is TRBV7-2, the J gene TRBJ2-1; no reliable D call. This CDR3 has 15 amino acids. Trimming took off 2 bases at V and 4 bases at J, with 12 bases between the two ends. Germline values: CDR1 SGHTA, CDR2 FQGNSA. The CDR3 DNA reads as TGTGCCAGCAGCTTAATCTGGGGTCCGTACAATGAGCAGTTCTTC. It translates to CASSLIWGPYNEQFF.

The genes are TRBV5-1 and TRBJ2-7; 10 bases agree with TRBD2. The junction had 3 bases not matched to a gene; V was cut back by 5 bases and J by 1 base. Germline assignment: CDR1 SGHRS and CDR2 YFSETQ. This CDR3 has 14 amino acids. The DNA for the CDR3 is TGCGCCAGCAGTTATAGCGGGGGGTCCTACGAGCAGTACTTC. This sequence encodes CASSYSGGSYEQYF. Using reference TRBV5-1 and TRBJ2-7 for the parts outside the CDR3, the full variable domain is KAGVTQTPRYLIKTRGQQVTLSCSPISGHRSVSWYQQTPGQGLQFLFEYFSETQRNKGNFPGRFSGRQFSNSRSEMNVSTLELGDSALYLCASSYSGGSYEQYFGPGTRLTVT.

In this sample, this clonotype turned up a few times. This chain connects TRBV20-1 to TRBJ2-5, with TRBD2 matching 9 bases. CDR1 DFQATT and CDR2 SNEGSKA come from the germline V gene (reference sequence). V trimming: 7 bases; J trimming: 0 bases; junction bases outside the gene matches: 9. The CDR3 has 15 residues. CDR3 sequence reads: CSVASGDLYQETQYF. Here the CDR3 DNA reads TGCAGTGTGGCTAGCGGGGACCTGTACCAAGAGACCCAGTACTTC.

V gene TRBV6-5 combines with J gene TRBJ1-5; weak D call: TRBD1 (6 bases). V lost 4 bases to trimming and J lost 0 bases, with 13 bases between them. The CDR3 extends over 16 amino acids. Germline CDR1 and CDR2: MNHEY and SVGAGI. The CDR3 reads CASSSLQGGSNQPQHF. The DNA for the CDR3 is TGTGCCAGCAGTTCGTTACAGGGTGGTAGCAATCAGCCCCAGCATTTT.

The sample holds a few counts of this clonotype. This chain uses TRBV20-1 with TRBJ2-7, with 7 bases aligning to TRBD1. With 6 bases clipped from V and 2 bases from J, the junction kept 10 bases outside the gene matches. The CDR3 is 14 residues long. CDR1 and CDR2 (germline): DFQATT, SNEGSKA (reference sequence). The CDR3 here is CSAPATGRAYEQYF. The CDR3 nucleotides are TGCAGTGCCCCTGCGACAGGGAGAGCCTACGAGCAGTACTTC.

This clonotype was observed at least ten times. The chain recombines TRBV5-1 with TRBJ1-3; D gene uncertain. The CDR3 loop spans 19 amino acids. Between the trimmed V and J ends, which lost 0 bases and 2 bases, there was a span of 21 bases. The germline V gene has CDR1 SGHRS and CDR2 YFSETQ. The CDR3 DNA is TGCGCCAGCAGCTTGGAGAGGACCTCACCTCCCCCTCCTGGAAACACCATATATTTT. Amino acid sequence: CASSLERTSPPPPGNTIYF.

This chain uses TRBV9 with TRBJ1-1; unclear D gene. CDR1 and CDR2 from the germline V gene are SGDLS and YYNGEE. The CDR3 covers 14 residues. Trimming took 4 bases from V and 0 from J, leaving 10 bases between them. Written as DNA, the CDR3 is TGTGCCAGCAGCCTCGGGAGGATGAACACTGAAGCTTTCTTT. Translated, it gives CASSLGRMNTEAFF.